This record covers a single T cell receptor beta chain. Its antigen remains undetermined. Per-nucleotide qualities are absent, and no much larger clonotype sits a single base away. These data belong to a study of blood T cell repertoires in COVID-19 (TCRdb year 2020). Context from the whole study: Samples from collaborators originated in the United States, Italy and Spain and spanned both the acute and convalescent phases of COVID-19. The prospective study material was composed of cDNA or gDNA derived from T cells, B-cell-depleted T cells, or PBMCs. Subjects who had been exposed to COVID-19, were actively infected with it, or had recovered from it provided the deeply sampled blood TCRbeta repertoires that made up the dataset. The repertoires were made available in a free public database intended to serve as a resource for research on the immune response to SARS-CoV-2. Samples came from the ongoing ImmuneRACE study (first 160 participants) plus 1,254 subjects from 6 global collaborators. A de-identified subject ID, COVID-19 status, age in years and sex were almost always included in the sample metadata. HLA class I and class II types, where available, came from metadata supplied by the sample provider rather than from assay-based typing.

From a lookup of the germline V gene, CDR1 and CDR2 are SGHAT and FQNNGV. V sheds 5 bases and J sheds 6 bases, leaving 13 bases between their ends. The CDR3 sequence holds 14 residues, the cysteine and phenylalanine included. The CDR3 DNA has 42 bases and is translated from base 1. Each collaborating institution followed its own protocols to collect whole blood in K2EDTA tubes. Collaborator samples were shipped for TCRbeta analysis as frozen whole blood, isolated PBMCs, or DNA extracted from either sample type. TCRbeta CDR3 regions were amplified from genomic DNA by means of the immunoSEQ Assay, a bias-controlled multiplex PCR. Per the authors' processing: Nucleated cell counts per sample were estimated from amplification of reference gene primers within the assay. To quantify the absolute abundance of each unique TCRbeta CDR3 rearrangement, sequence reads were collapsed and filtered. For each sample, productive Simpson clonality was calculated by taking the square root of Simpson's diversity index across productive rearrangements. Here the immuneACCESS table is served through TCRdb, limited to in-frame sequences with V and J called. Missing clones are a known gap in these copies; in checked studies unresolved V genes cover under half, and the rest lacks a known reason. The V and J calls and the clone size are those of that table, but D and trimming were determined from the DNA. Across this sample there are about 200,000 clones, with roughly 90% seen only once. Jointly, the top ten make up 1.5% to 2% of the sample.

Overall study outcomes, separate from this receptor: Clinical and demographic metadata were provided uncurated, with the amount varying by source and participant.

The clonotype originates from a man between 18 and 35 years old with active or convalescent COVID-19. This sequence uses TRBV11-2 and TRBJ2-2, and possibly TRBD2, on 6 matching bases. Sample: peripheral blood. The bases are TGTGCCAGCAGCCAGACTAGTCAGTCCGGGGAGCTGTTTTTT. Translated, it reads CASSQTSQSGELFF.